The 23 T cell receptor beta chains below come from one sample, sequenced in a study of CXCR3-negative and CXCR3-positive naive CD8 T cells. Through 5' RACE with UMI labels, the TRB cDNA libraries were prepared. No DNA is given; TCRdb re-called the 5' RACE reads and lists each CDR3 protein once. The listing records roughly 24,000 distinct CDR3 sequences. The sample consisted of naive CXCR3- CD8+ T cells from blood. Sample subset: CD45RO-CCR7+CD27+CD95- naive CD8+ T cells lacking CXCR3 (TNR3-). Receptors were obtained from a human donor in good health. Some clones in this sample may be carry-over from other donors' samples.

The rearrangement uses TRBV12-3 or TRBV12-4 and TRBJ1-2. The length of the CDR3 is 11 residues. CDR3 sequence: CASSLQGLHHF.

The chain recombines TRBV29-1 with TRBJ2-3; TCRdb lists TRBD1, though no DNA is available to test this call. Germline CDR1 SQVTM, CDR2 ANQGSEA. CDR3 length: 15 amino acids. The CDR3 region is CSVPFGTGFQDTQYF.

The genes are TRBV9 and TRBJ1-2; TCRdb's D gene call, TRBD1, goes unchecked for lack of DNA. In germline, CDR1 is SGDLS, CDR2 YYNGEE. The CDR3 extends over 14 amino acids. This CDR3 reads CASSVEPQGYGYTF. Variable domain in full (rest from reference TRBV9 and TRBJ1-2): DSGVTQTPKHLITATGQRVTLRCSPRSGDLSVYWYQQSLDQGLQFLIQYYNGEERAKGNILERFSAQQFPDLHSELNLSSLELGDSALYFCASSVEPQGYGYTFGSGTRLTVV.

The chain links TRBV5-1 to TRBJ2-5. The germline V gene encodes CDR1 SGHRS and CDR2 YFSETQ. CDR3 length: 13 residues. CDR3 in amino acids: CASSPASGETQYF. Drawing the rest from reference TRBV5-1 and TRBJ2-5, the complete variable domain is KAGVTQTPRYLIKTRGQQVTLSCSPISGHRSVSWYQQTPGQGLQFLFEYFSETQRNKGNFPGRFSGRQFSNSRSEMNVSTLELGDSALYLCASSPASGETQYFGPGTRLLVL.

CDR3 loop: CSVEDGASDVDTQYF. V and J are TRBV29-1 and TRBJ2-3; as DNA is missing, the TRBD2 call by TCRdb cannot be tested. The CDR3 contains 15 residues. Per the germline V gene, CDR1 is SQVTM and CDR2 is ANQGSEA.

The chain combines TRBV20-1 with TRBJ2-1; the TCRdb D gene call, TRBD2, has no DNA to confirm it. Germline V CDR1 and CDR2: DFQATT, SNEGSKA (reference sequence). The CDR3 spans 17 residues. Here the CDR3 reads CSARLLAAPRSYNEQFF.

The rearrangement uses TRBV27 and TRBJ1-4; TCRdb returns TRBD1, unconfirmable since there is no DNA. The CDR3 loop spans 15 amino acids. Germline lookup yields CDR1 MNHEY and CDR2 SMNVEV (reference sequence). CDR3 amino acids: CASSSLTGGGKKLFF. Full variable domain (rest looked up from reference TRBV27 and TRBJ1-4): EAQVTQNPRYLITVTGKKLTVTCSQNMNHEYMSWYRQDPGLGLRQIYYSMNVEVTDKGDVPEGYKVSRKEKRNFPLILESPSPNQTSLYFCASSSLTGGGKKLFFGSGTQLSVL.

V is TRBV20-1 and J is TRBJ1-5; no DNA is available, so the TRBD1 call from TCRdb remains unchecked. There are 14 residues in the CDR3. Germline V lookup: CDR1 DFQATT, CDR2 SNEGSKA (reference sequence). The CDR3 spells CSARGRYGERPQHF.

The rearrangement joins TRBV5-1 to TRBJ2-7; TCRdb reports TRBD1, a call that lacks DNA to check it against. From germline, CDR1 is SGHRS and CDR2 YFSETQ. The CDR3 runs to 13 residues. CDR3: CASSFGGNYEQYF.

This clonotype is called medium-sized (0.01 to 0.1%) based on its frequency. This chain uses TRBV9 with TRBJ1-6. The CDR3 is 16 amino acids. Germline lookup yields CDR1 SGDLS and CDR2 YYNGEE. This chain's CDR3 is CASSVASSALNSPLHF. The variable domain in full, with the rest retrieved from reference TRBV9 and TRBJ1-6, is DSGVTQTPKHLITATGQRVTLRCSPRSGDLSVYWYQQSLDQGLQFLIQYYNGEERAKGNILERFSAQQFPDLHSELNLSSLELGDSALYFCASSVASSALNSPLHFGNGTRLTVT.

V usage is TRBV21-1 and J usage is TRBJ2-2; the TCRdb D gene call, TRBD1, has no DNA to confirm it. TRBV21-1 is a recognized pseudogene. This CDR3 is 19 amino acids long. The CDR3 reads CASSKEGKQGTRFTGELFF.

The chain uses TRBV12-3 or TRBV12-4 and TRBJ2-5; TCRdb lists TRBD1, though no DNA is available to test this call. The length of the CDR3 is 14 residues. CDR3 amino acids: CASSLGQDKETQYF.

The CDR3 is CASRTGFGTEAFF. This sequence joins TRBV5-1 and TRBJ1-1; TCRdb outputs TRBD1, but without DNA this stays unchecked. Germline values: CDR1 SGHRS, CDR2 YFSETQ. The CDR3 is 13 residues long.

This chain uses TRBV4-3 with TRBJ1-1; lacking DNA, the TRBD1 call made by TCRdb goes unchecked. The V gene's germline CDR1 is LGHNA and CDR2 YSLEER. The CDR3 spans 15 residues. The CDR3 sequence: CASSQDRYGGTEAFF.

The chain is built from TRBV7-8 and TRBJ1-2; TCRdb's D gene call, TRBD1, goes unchecked for lack of DNA. Germline CDR1 SGHVS, CDR2 FQNEAQ. This CDR3 comprises 13 residues. The CDR3 sequence is CASSVRQEDGYTF.

This clonotype is classed as medium-sized by frequency. The chain uses TRBV29-1 and TRBJ1-6; the D call from TCRdb, TRBD1, cannot be confirmed without DNA. This CDR3 region has 15 residues. Per germline, CDR1 SQVTM and CDR2 ANQGSEA. The CDR3 spells CSVEATGTYNSPLHF.

The chain employs TRBV5-1 and TRBJ2-7; as DNA is missing, the TRBD1 call by TCRdb cannot be tested. The CDR3 is made up of 14 amino acids. CDR1 is SGHRS, CDR2 YFSETQ, per germline. The CDR3 protein is CASSFLGGQDEQYF.

This clonotype ranks as medium-sized in terms of frequency. This chain uses TRBV25-1 with TRBJ2-7. Germline V gene data show CDR1 as MGHDK and CDR2 as SYGVNS. The CDR3 extends over 11 amino acids. CDR3 region: CASSVVYEQYF.

Measured by frequency, this clonotype is medium-sized. V and J are TRBV4-3 and TRBJ1-1; lacking DNA, the TRBD1 call made by TCRdb goes unchecked. The length of the CDR3 is 16 residues. Germline V gene data show CDR1 as LGHNA and CDR2 as YSLEER. CDR3 amino acids: CASSQDFRGLNTEAFF.

The V and J genes are TRBV5-1 and TRBJ2-2; checking the TCRdb D call of TRBD2 is not possible without DNA. The CDR3 totals 13 residues. CDR1 and CDR2 from the germline V gene are SGHRS and YFSETQ. CDR3 region: CASTGDFAGELFF.

V usage is TRBV29-1 and J usage is TRBJ2-3; TCRdb indicates TRBD1, and absent DNA this call remains unverified. The CDR3 has 13 residues. The germline V gene has CDR1 SQVTM and CDR2 ANQGSEA. This CDR3 reads CSAPDTNTDTQYF.

The chain couples TRBV7-9 to TRBJ1-2; without DNA, the TCRdb call of TRBD1 cannot be checked. Germline V gene data show CDR1 as SEHNR and CDR2 as FQNEAQ (reference sequence). This CDR3 is 13 amino acids long. The CDR3: CASSFGGTYGYTF.

The genes are TRBV5-1 and TRBJ2-1; the D gene TCRdb calls, TRBD1, cannot be checked with no DNA. The CDR3 sequence is 12 residues long. Germline CDR1 is SGHRS and CDR2 is YFSETQ. The CDR3 reads CASSDSYNEQFF.